Shown below are 27 T cell receptor beta chains from a single sample sequenced in a study of blood T cell repertoires in COVID-19. The method was immunoSEQ multiplex PCR; TCRdb's version includes in-frame clones alone and lacks a portion of them. The table records 90,000 to 150,000 clones, around four fifths of them present only once. The sample comprised peripheral blood. The receptors were sampled from a human donor in a cohort sampled during active COVID-19.

This clone was found a few times. This rearrangement joins TRBV3-1 (or the pseudogene TRBV3-2) to TRBJ2-1; 10 bases line up with TRBD1. Germline V CDR1 and CDR2: LGHDT, YNNKEL (reference sequence). J gave up 7 bases and V 0 bases, and 6 bases lay outside the gene matches. CDR3 length equals 16 residues. CDR3 protein: CASSQDRDRGVNEQFF. In nucleotides, the CDR3 is TGTGCCAGCAGCCAAGATCGGGACAGGGGAGTGAATGAGCAGTTCTTC.

The rearrangement links TRBV18 to TRBJ1-2; 8 bases are shared with TRBD1. In germline, CDR1 is KGHSH, CDR2 LQKENI. J gave up 5 bases and V 0 bases, and 8 bases lay outside the gene matches. The CDR3 is 16 residues long. CDR3: CASSPPTGGNGYGYTF. The CDR3 DNA sequence: TGTGCCAGCTCACCACCCACAGGGGGGAATGGGTATGGCTACACCTTC.

The chain carries TRBV10-1 and TRBJ2-1; 9 bases match TRBD1. Germline-derived CDR1 and CDR2 are WNHNN and SYGVQD (reference sequence). The CDR3 covers 17 residues. The J segment lost 3 bases and the V segment lost 4 bases, leaving 10 bases of the junction unmatched. The CDR3 protein is CASSGGGGTGRYNEQFF. The CDR3 DNA reads TGCGCCAGCAGTGGAGGGGGGGGGACAGGGCGCTACAATGAGCAGTTCTTC.

V and J are TRBV5-1 and TRBJ2-3, with 13 bases aligning to TRBD2. The V segment lost 2 bases and the J segment 1 base; nucleotides outside the gene matches: 4. The CDR3 loop spans 17 amino acids. CDR1 and CDR2 from the germline V gene are SGHRS and YFSETQ. The CDR3 loop is CASSLGTSGDRTDTQYF. CDR3 DNA: TGCGCCAGCAGCTTAGGGACTAGCGGGGACCGCACAGATACGCAGTATTTT.

The chain is built from TRBV9 and TRBJ2-7, with TRBD1 identical over 7 bases. The V segment lost 3 bases and the J segment 5 bases; nucleotides outside the gene matches: 11. Germline V gene sequence: CDR1 SGDLS, CDR2 YYNGEE. CDR3 length: 15 amino acids. Here the CDR3 DNA reads TGTGCCAGCAGCGCCCTCGGGACAGCCTTGGACGAGCAGTACTTC. It translates to CASSALGTALDEQYF.

The rearrangement links TRBV6-2 or TRBV6-3 to TRBJ1-2; a possible D gene is TRBD1 (6 bases). Germline V gene sequence: CDR1 MNHEY, CDR2 SVGEGT. V shed 4 bases and J shed 7 bases, with 19 bases lying between them. This CDR3 comprises 15 residues. The CDR3 nucleotides are TGTGCCAGCAGTTCGTCCGGGACACGGTGGATTGGCTACACCTTC. The encoded protein is CASSSSGTRWIGYTF.

In DNA form, the CDR3 reads TGCGCCAGCCGAGCCCCAGGGCCCACCGGGGAGCTGTTTTTT. It codes for CASRAPGPTGELFF. This chain connects TRBV10-1 to TRBJ2-2; TRBD1 might be the D (5 bases). CDR3 length equals 14 residues. Deletions cut 8 bases from V and 4 bases from J, with 14 bases between. Germline loops: CDR1 WNHNN, CDR2 SYGVQD (reference sequence).

The chain links TRBV5-5 to TRBJ2-7; 8 bases line up with TRBD1. CDR1 SGHKS and CDR2 YYEKEE come from the germline V gene (reference sequence). The CDR3 is 14 residues long. V dropped 4 bases and J dropped 5; count of bases not matched to a gene: 8. DNA for the CDR3: TGTGCCAGCAGCCGGGGACAGGCTCTCAACGAGCAGTACTTC. It yields the protein CASSRGQALNEQYF. The full variable domain, rest sourced from reference TRBV5-5 and TRBJ2-7, is DAGVTQSPTHLIKTRGQQVTLRCSPISGHKSVSWYQQVLGQGPQFIFQYYEKEERGRGNFPDRFSARQFPNYSSELNVNALLLGDSALYLCASSRGQALNEQYFGPGTRLTVT.

V gene TRBV24-1 combines with J gene TRBJ2-5, with TRBD1 matching 8 bases. CDR1 and CDR2 (germline): KGHDR, SFDVKD. CDR3 length equals 14 residues. Trimming took 6 bases from V and 5 from J; bases not matched to a gene: 7. Here the CDR3 reads CATSPGGWGETQYF. The DNA for the CDR3 is TGTGCCACCAGTCCAGGGGGCTGGGGGGAGACCCAGTACTTC.

This chain links TRBV24-1 with TRBJ1-2; 7 nucleotides line up with TRBD1. Per the germline V gene, CDR1 is KGHDR and CDR2 is SFDVKD. The V and J ends lost 3 bases and 7 bases, in that order; junction bases with no gene match: 10. This CDR3 contains 15 residues. The CDR3 region is CATSDAEQGMGGYTF. DNA of the CDR3: TGTGCCACCAGTGATGCTGAACAGGGGATGGGTGGCTACACCTTC.

The V call is TRBV7-9, the J call TRBJ1-2, with D possibly being TRBD1 (5 bases). This CDR3 region has 14 residues. CDR1 is SEHNR and CDR2 is FQNEAQ in the germline V gene (reference sequence). V lost 1 base and J lost 2, with 8 bases in between. The CDR3 loop reads CASSLESGNYGYTF. The CDR3, as DNA: TGTGCCAGCAGCTTAGAGTCAGGGAACTATGGCTACACCTTC. Full variable domain (rest looked up from reference TRBV7-9 and TRBJ1-2): DTGVSQNPRHKITKRGQNVTFRCDPISEHNRLYWYRQTLGQGPEFLTYFQNEAQLEKSRLLSDRFSAERPKGSFSTLEIQRTEQGDSAMYLCASSLESGNYGYTFGSGTRLTVV.

The V gene is TRBV11-2, the J gene TRBJ1-5; D gene unclear. Germline CDR1 reads SGHAT; CDR2 reads FQNNGV. Trimming shortened V by 1 base and J by 6 bases, and 7 bases separated the two germline ends. The CDR3 length is 13 residues. CDR3 region: CASSLGGGQPQHF. The CDR3 DNA is TGTGCCAGCAGCTTAGGCGGAGGTCAGCCCCAGCATTTT.

The chain combines TRBV28 with TRBJ1-2; possibly TRBD1 for D (5 bases). The germline V gene encodes CDR1 MDHEN and CDR2 SYDVKM. The CDR3 has 15 residues. V was trimmed by 6 bases and J by 2 bases, leaving 16 bases between them. The CDR3 bases are TGTGCCAGCAGGGACGGGGGAAGCGGAAACTATGGCTACACCTTC. This encodes CASRDGGSGNYGYTF.

This clone was seen once. The chain carries TRBV7-9 and TRBJ1-2; weak D call: TRBD1 (5 bases). The ends were cut back, 0 bases at V and 4 bases at J, with 6 bases in the middle. CDR1 and CDR2 from the germline V gene are SEHNR and FQNEAQ (reference sequence). This CDR3 region has 13 residues. The CDR3 DNA sequence: TGTGCCAGCAGCTTAGCTCAGGGCTATGGCTACACCTTC. Translating gives CASSLAQGYGYTF.

In this sample, this clone turned up a few times. The V and J genes are TRBV9 and TRBJ2-6, with TRBD2 as a possible D gene (6 bases). Per germline, CDR1 SGDLS and CDR2 YYNGEE. There are 16 residues in the CDR3. The V gene lost 1 base and the J gene lost 2 bases, with 10 bases spanning the gap. CDR3 sequence: CASSVFGGAGANVLTF. CDR3 DNA sequence: TGTGCCAGCAGCGTATTCGGGGGTGCTGGGGCCAACGTCCTGACTTTC.

J is TRBJ2-2 and V is TRBV24-1, with D tentatively TRBD1 (5 bases). V was trimmed by 9 bases and J by 7 bases, leaving 11 bases between them. Germline CDR1 KGHDR, CDR2 SFDVKD. The CDR3 is 12 amino acids. CDR3 region: CATRQGIGELFF. In DNA, the CDR3 is TGTGCCACCCGTCAGGGAATCGGGGAGCTGTTTTTT.

V gene TRBV9 combines with J gene TRBJ2-3; TRBD2 matches at 8 bases. Per the germline V gene, CDR1 is SGDLS and CDR2 is YYNGEE. The CDR3 spans 17 residues. V dropped 3 bases and J dropped 6; count of bases not matched to a gene: 15. The CDR3 is CASSDGVRGGSRDTQYF. The CDR3 nucleotides read TGTGCCAGCAGCGACGGGGTTCGCGGGGGGTCCAGGGATACGCAGTATTTT. Looking up the rest from reference TRBV9 and TRBJ2-3 gives the full variable domain: DSGVTQTPKHLITATGQRVTLRCSPRSGDLSVYWYQQSLDQGLQFLIQYYNGEERAKGNILERFSAQQFPDLHSELNLSSLELGDSALYFCASSDGVRGGSRDTQYFGPGTRLTVL.

The chain has TRBV5-1 and TRBJ2-5; the match to TRBD2 covers 12 bases. Germline V gene sequence: CDR1 SGHRS, CDR2 YFSETQ. V gave up 2 bases and J gave up 4 bases; unmatched junction bases: 9. There are 17 residues in the CDR3. As DNA, the CDR3 is TGCGCCAGCAGCTTTGGGGAAACTAGCGGGGGGCGAGAGACCCAGTACTTC. Amino acids: CASSFGETSGGRETQYF.

The rearrangement joins TRBV5-1 to TRBJ1-4; D might be TRBD1 (5 bases). This CDR3 comprises 13 residues. Per germline, CDR1 SGHRS and CDR2 YFSETQ. V was shortened by 5 bases and J by 3 bases, with 8 bases between the two germline ends. CDR3 loop: CASRGTPNEKLFF. CDR3 nucleotide sequence: TGCGCCAGCAGGGGGACTCCTAATGAAAAACTGTTTTTT. The full variable domain, with the rest looked up from reference TRBV5-1 and TRBJ1-4, is KAGVTQTPRYLIKTRGQQVTLSCSPISGHRSVSWYQQTPGQGLQFLFEYFSETQRNKGNFPGRFSGRQFSNSRSEMNVSTLELGDSALYLCASRGTPNEKLFFGSGTQLSVL.

This chain connects TRBV11-2 to TRBJ2-7; 10 bases are a match to TRBD1. Germline CDR1 reads SGHAT; CDR2 reads FQNNGV. The CDR3 is made up of 16 amino acids. V shed 1 base, J shed 6 bases, and the junction held 9 bases outside the gene matches. CDR3: CASSLVFGTGAGEQYF. The CDR3 DNA sequence: TGTGCCAGCAGCTTAGTTTTTGGGACAGGGGCAGGCGAGCAGTACTTC.

The chain employs TRBV11-2 and TRBJ2-5, with D hard to call. V gave up 5 bases and J gave up 7 bases, with 11 bases separating them. Germline V gene data show CDR1 as SGHAT and CDR2 as FQNNGV. CDR3 length equals 12 residues. The CDR3 is CASSQSQVTQYF. In nucleotides, the CDR3 is TGTGCCAGCAGCCAGAGTCAGGTGACCCAGTACTTC.

The gene calls are TRBV5-1 and TRBJ2-3, with TRBD1 as a possible D gene (6 bases). Trimming removed 4 bases from V and 0 bases from J, with 12 bases in between. Germline V lookup: CDR1 SGHRS, CDR2 YFSETQ. This CDR3 has 15 amino acids. The CDR3 spells CASSPTGSSTDTQYF. The DNA for the CDR3 is TGCGCCAGCAGCCCTACAGGGTCGAGCACAGATACGCAGTATTTT.

The rearrangement uses TRBV9 and TRBJ2-2; 8 bases map to TRBD2. The length of the CDR3 is 16 residues. Trimming took 0 bases from V and 0 from J; bases not matched to a gene: 1. Per the germline V gene, CDR1 is SGDLS and CDR2 is YYNGEE. CDR3 amino acids: CASSVGGGPNTGELFF. The CDR3, as DNA: TGTGCCAGCAGCGTAGGCGGGGGGCCGAACACCGGGGAGCTGTTTTTT.

J is TRBJ2-2 and V is TRBV6-6; TRBD2 aligns across 7 bases. Germline V gives CDR1 MNHNY, CDR2 SVGAGI (reference sequence). J lost 2 bases, V lost 0 bases, and 3 bases had no gene match. The CDR3 runs to 16 residues. The CDR3 here is CASSYSWGGNTGELFF. CDR3 nucleotide sequence: TGTGCCAGCAGTTACTCTTGGGGGGGTAACACCGGGGAGCTGTTTTTT.

V is TRBV6-2 or TRBV6-3 and J is TRBJ2-4; TRBD2 agrees at 13 bases. V gave up 4 bases and J gave up 8 bases; unmatched junction bases: 8. The CDR3 has 16 residues. In germline, CDR1 is MNHEY, CDR2 SVGEGT. The DNA for the CDR3 is TGTGCCAGCAGTTCCAGACTAGCGGGGGGAGTCGACATTCAGTACTTC. Encoded protein: CASSSRLAGGVDIQYF.

V gene TRBV6-5 combines with J gene TRBJ2-5; possible D gene TRBD2, 5 bases. CDR3 length: 13 amino acids. CDR1 and CDR2 from the germline V gene are MNHEY and SVGAGI. V lost 5 bases, J lost 3 bases, and 10 bases lay in between. The CDR3 reads CASSKTTEETQYF. CDR3 DNA: TGTGCCAGCAGTAAGACTACTGAAGAGACCCAGTACTTC.

The chain links TRBV5-4 to TRBJ2-3; D gene uncertain. CDR3 length: 17 residues. V lost 0 bases and J 2 bases, leaving 16 bases between the germline ends. Germline loops: CDR1 SGHNT, CDR2 YYREEE (reference sequence). In DNA form, the CDR3 reads TGTGCCAGCAGCTTGGGCGGAATAAGAACCATCACAGATACGCAGTATTTT. As protein: CASSLGGIRTITDTQYF. Full variable domain (remainder filled in from reference TRBV5-4 and TRBJ2-3): ETGVTQSPTHLIKTRGQQVTLRCSSQSGHNTVSWYQQALGQGPQFIFQYYREEENGRGNFPPRFSGLQFPNYSSELNVNALELDDSALYLCASSLGGIRTITDTQYFGPGTRLTVL.